Each of the 11 T cell receptor beta chains below was sequenced from the same sample in a study of T-cell reconstitution after alpha-beta-depleted transplantation in children. Using unique molecular identifiers, the investigators prepared the TCRbeta library. One entry per CDR3 protein, called by TCRdb with MiXCR from the PCR reads. The table lists about a million distinct CDR3 sequences, around 30% of them singletons. The sequencing here drew on PBMCs, mostly from graft donor cells, taken 360 days after TCRalphabeta/CD19-depleted stem cell transplant. These receptor sequences come from a boy in the first two years of life who had a stem cell transplant for SCID, so the T cells may come from the graft donor.

This chain uses TRBV12-3 or TRBV12-4 with TRBJ2-6; no clear D. Trimming removed 3 bases at V and 1 base at J, with 13 bases between. This CDR3 region has 17 residues. The CDR3 coding sequence is TGTGCCAGCAGTTTGGCGCTCGTTGGGTCTGGGGCCAACGTCCTGACTTTC. Translation: CASSLALVGSGANVLTF.

This clonotype came up a few times. CDR3 nucleotide sequence: TGTGCCAGCAGTGAGGCAGGGGGCTATCTCTACAATGAGCAGTTCTTC. It codes for CASSEAGGYLYNEQFF. V gene TRBV6-1 combines with J gene TRBJ2-1, with 8 bases lining up with TRBD1. V shed 3 bases, J shed 3 bases, and the junction held 7 bases outside the gene matches. The CDR3 totals 16 residues. Germline CDR1 and CDR2: MNHNS and SASEGT.

This clonotype showed up just a few times. The rearrangement joins TRBV4-3 to TRBJ1-1; 7 nucleotides line up with TRBD1. The J segment lost 1 base and the V segment lost 3 bases, leaving 5 bases of the junction unmatched. CDR1 and CDR2 (germline): LGHNA, YSLEER. This CDR3 contains 15 residues. CDR3 bases: TGCGCCAGCAGCCAGGAGACAGGGAGGAACACTGAAGCTTTCTTT. Protein: CASSQETGRNTEAFF.

This clonotype was recorded a few times. The chain links TRBV28 to TRBJ1-2; a possible D gene is TRBD1 (5 bases). The CDR3 sequence is 13 residues long. The germline CDR1 and CDR2 sequences are MDHEN and SYDVKM. Trimming removed 9 bases from V and 4 bases from J, with 15 bases in between. The CDR3 spells CASKEGRRYGYTF. Here the CDR3 DNA reads TGTGCCAGTAAAGAGGGACGGCGCTATGGCTACACCTTC.

This clonotype was seen a few times. The chain has TRBV20-1 and TRBJ1-1; D is undetermined. V was pared by 1 base and J by 7 bases, with 13 bases between. The CDR3 length is 13 residues. Germline V CDR1 and CDR2: DFQATT, SNEGSKA (reference sequence). The CDR3 loop is CSARVPLTDEAFF. The CDR3 DNA reads TGCAGTGCTAGAGTGCCCCTGACGGATGAAGCTTTCTTT.

V gene TRBV12-3 or TRBV12-4 combines with J gene TRBJ1-3; no definite D call. Trimming took off 6 bases at V and 4 bases at J, with 19 bases between the two ends. The CDR3 length is 16 residues. The CDR3 nucleotides read TGTGCCAGCAGCCTCTCAGGCGGCGGTCCCGGAAACACCATATATTTT. It yields the protein CASSLSGGGPGNTIYF.

V usage is TRBV27 and J usage is TRBJ2-7; 9 bases fit TRBD1. V trimming: 10 bases; J trimming: 2 bases; junction bases outside the gene matches: 6. CDR1 is MNHEY, CDR2 SMNVEV, per germline (reference sequence). The CDR3 length is 13 residues. CDR3 amino acids: CATGRDRAYEQYF. The CDR3 region has the DNA TGTGCCACCGGCCGGGACAGGGCCTACGAGCAGTACTTC.

This clonotype showed up just a few times. This chain joins TRBV30 and TRBJ2-3; 11 positions agree with TRBD2. CDR1 and CDR2 (germline): GTSNPN, SVGIG (reference sequence). With 1 base clipped from V and 8 bases from J, the junction kept 5 bases outside the gene matches. The CDR3 is 14 amino acids. The CDR3 loop reads CAWSAGLAGGTQYF. The CDR3 coding sequence is TGTGCCTGGAGTGCTGGACTAGCGGGTGGTACGCAGTATTTT.

The V gene is TRBV12-3 or TRBV12-4, the J gene TRBJ2-1, with D possibly TRBD2 on 6 matching bases. There are 15 residues in the CDR3. Trimming pared 2 bases from V and 10 bases from J, leaving 18 bases between. CDR3 sequence reads: CASSLLERGSSEQFF. The CDR3 DNA sequence: TGTGCCAGCAGTTTATTAGAACGGGGGTCATCGGAGCAGTTCTTC.

This clonotype turned up a few times. The CDR3 DNA is TGTGCCAGCAGCTTGGGGGTAGTATTATCCCCTGAGCAGTACTTC. Translated: CASSLGVVLSPEQYF. V usage is TRBV5-5 and J usage is TRBJ2-7; unclear D gene. Per the germline V gene, CDR1 is SGHKS and CDR2 is YYEKEE (reference sequence). The CDR3 is made up of 15 amino acids. V was clipped by 0 bases and J by 7 bases, with 17 bases between them.

The chain's CDR3 is CASSQDPGQGFSGANVLTF. CDR3 bases: TGTGCCAGCAGCCAAGATCCAGGACAGGGGTTCTCTGGGGCCAACGTCCTGACTTTC. The chain recombines TRBV3-1 with TRBJ2-6; 9 bases align to TRBD1. CDR1 LGHDT and CDR2 YNNKEL come from the germline V gene (reference sequence). This CDR3 is built from 19 residues. Trimming at V came to 0 bases and at J to 0 bases, leaving 6 bases not matched to a gene.